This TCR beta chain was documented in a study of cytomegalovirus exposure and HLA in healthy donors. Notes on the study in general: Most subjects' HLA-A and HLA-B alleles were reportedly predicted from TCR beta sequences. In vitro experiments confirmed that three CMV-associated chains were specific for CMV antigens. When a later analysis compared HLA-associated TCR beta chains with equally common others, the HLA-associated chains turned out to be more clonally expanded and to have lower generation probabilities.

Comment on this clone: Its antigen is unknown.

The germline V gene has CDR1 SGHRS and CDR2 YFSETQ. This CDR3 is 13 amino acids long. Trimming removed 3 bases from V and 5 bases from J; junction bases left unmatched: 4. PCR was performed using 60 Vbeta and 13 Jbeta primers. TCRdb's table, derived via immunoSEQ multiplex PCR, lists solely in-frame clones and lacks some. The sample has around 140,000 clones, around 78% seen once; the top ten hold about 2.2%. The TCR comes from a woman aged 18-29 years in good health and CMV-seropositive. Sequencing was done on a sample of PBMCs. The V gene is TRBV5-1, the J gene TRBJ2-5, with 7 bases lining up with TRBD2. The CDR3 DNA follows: TGCGCCAGCAGCTATGGTAGCGGGGAGACCCAGTACTTC. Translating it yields CASSYGSGETQYF.